A selection of T cell receptor beta chains follows, all from one sample in a study of blood T cell repertoires in COVID-19. Method: immunoSEQ multiplex PCR; TCRdb's copy keeps in-frame clones and lacks some. The sample includes 200,000 to 250,000 clones, over 70% seen only once; the top ten take around 3.6%. The sequenced material came from PBMCs or T cells enriched from blood (not recorded which). The receptors shown here come from a woman aged 25 to 39 who had been exposed to COVID-19. Both conserved end residues are part of each CDR3.

CDR3 protein: CASSWAGTGDTEQFF
V gene: TRBV5-1

CDR3 protein: CASSQTPRTARGYTF
V gene: TRBV4-1

CDR3 protein: CATSRERGVWWTSGYNEQFF
V gene: TRBV15

CDR3 protein: CASRVSGVNTGELFF
V gene: TRBV4-1

CDR3 protein: CASRFGLTSIHTDTQYF
V gene: TRBV21-1

CDR3 protein: CASSDLRDFSYEQYF
V gene: TRBV5-4

CDR3 protein: CASSLGSTSGANVLTF
V gene: TRBV5-1

CDR3 protein: CASSTPGGANGYTF
V gene: TRBV21-1

CDR3 protein: CASSIASSGGTDTQYF
V gene: TRBV19

CDR3 protein: CASSQDALGAREQYF
V gene: TRBV3-1/TRBV3-2

CDR3 protein: CASSRGLAGGLNSYEQYF
V gene: TRBV19

CDR3 protein: CASRRDSTSPEQFF
V gene: TRBV5-1

CDR3 protein: CASSPYRAGVHEQYF
V gene: TRBV11-2

CDR3 protein: CAWSLTGWNSPLHF
V gene: TRBV30

CDR3 protein: CASSLGIGRAFF
V gene: TRBV12-3/TRBV12-4

CDR3 protein: CASSSDRGLYTGELFF
V gene: TRBV11-2

CDR3 protein: CASSLVAGGPGSYNEQFF
V gene: TRBV5-1

CDR3 protein: CASSLQALPDSEQYF
V gene: TRBV7-2

CDR3 protein: CSVDSRGVMNTEAFF
V gene: TRBV29-1